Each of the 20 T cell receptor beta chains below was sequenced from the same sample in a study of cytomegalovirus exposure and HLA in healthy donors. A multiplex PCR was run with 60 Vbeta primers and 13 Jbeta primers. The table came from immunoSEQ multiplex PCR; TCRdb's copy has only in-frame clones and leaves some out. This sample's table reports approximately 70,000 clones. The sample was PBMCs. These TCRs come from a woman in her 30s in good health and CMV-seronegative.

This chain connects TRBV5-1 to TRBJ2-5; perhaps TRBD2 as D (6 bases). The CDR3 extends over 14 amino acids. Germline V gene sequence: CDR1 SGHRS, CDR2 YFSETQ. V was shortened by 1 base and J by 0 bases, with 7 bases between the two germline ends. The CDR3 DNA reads TGCGCCAGCAGCTTGACGGGGGACCAAGAGACCCAGTACTTC. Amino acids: CASSLTGDQETQYF.

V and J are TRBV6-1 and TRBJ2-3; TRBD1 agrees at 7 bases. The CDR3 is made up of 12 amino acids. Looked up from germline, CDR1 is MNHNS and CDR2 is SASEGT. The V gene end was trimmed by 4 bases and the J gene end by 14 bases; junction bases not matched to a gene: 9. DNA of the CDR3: TGTGCCAGCAGTGTAAACGGAGCAGGGGGGTATTTT. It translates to CASSVNGAGGYF.

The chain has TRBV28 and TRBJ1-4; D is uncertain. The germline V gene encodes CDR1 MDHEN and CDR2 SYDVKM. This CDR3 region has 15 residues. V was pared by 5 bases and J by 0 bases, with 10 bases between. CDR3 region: CASSLSGATNEKLFF. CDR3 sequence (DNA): TGTGCCAGCAGTCTCTCGGGTGCAACTAATGAAAAACTGTTTTTT.

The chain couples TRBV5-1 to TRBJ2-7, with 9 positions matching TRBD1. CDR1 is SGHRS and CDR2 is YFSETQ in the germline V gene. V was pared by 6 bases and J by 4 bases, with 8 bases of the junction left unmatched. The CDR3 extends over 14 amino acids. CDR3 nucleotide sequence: TGCGCCAGCACCGGGACAGGGATAGAATACGAGCAGTACTTC. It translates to CASTGTGIEYEQYF. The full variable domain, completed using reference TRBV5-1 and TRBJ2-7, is KAGVTQTPRYLIKTRGQQVTLSCSPISGHRSVSWYQQTPGQGLQFLFEYFSETQRNKGNFPGRFSGRQFSNSRSEMNVSTLELGDSALYLCASTGTGIEYEQYFGPGTRLTVT.

The CDR3 is CASSRQTLGGGATNEKLFF. In nucleotides, the CDR3 is TGTGCCAGCAGTCGACAGACCTTGGGGGGAGGGGCAACTAATGAAAAACTGTTTTTT. The V and J genes are TRBV27 and TRBJ1-4; D is perhaps TRBD1 (5 bases). The CDR3 consists of 19 residues. V lost 5 bases, J lost 0 bases, and 22 bases lay in between. From germline, CDR1 is MNHEY and CDR2 SMNVEV (reference sequence).

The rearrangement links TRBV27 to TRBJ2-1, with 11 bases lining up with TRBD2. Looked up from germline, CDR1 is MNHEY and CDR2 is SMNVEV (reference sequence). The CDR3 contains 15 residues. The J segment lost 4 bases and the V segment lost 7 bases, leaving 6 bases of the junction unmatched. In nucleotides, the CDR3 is TGTGCCAGCACCAAAAGACTAGCGGGGTACAATGAGCAGTTCTTC. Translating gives CASTKRLAGYNEQFF.

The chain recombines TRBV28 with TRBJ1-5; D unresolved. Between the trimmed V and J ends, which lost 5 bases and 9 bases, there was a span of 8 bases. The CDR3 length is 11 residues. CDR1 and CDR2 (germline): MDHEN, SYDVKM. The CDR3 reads CASSTEGPQHF. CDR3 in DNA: TGTGCCAGCAGTACAGAAGGGCCCCAGCATTTT.

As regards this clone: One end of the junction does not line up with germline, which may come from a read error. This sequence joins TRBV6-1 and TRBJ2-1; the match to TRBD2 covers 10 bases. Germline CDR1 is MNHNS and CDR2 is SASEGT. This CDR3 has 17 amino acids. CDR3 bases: TGTGCCAGCAGTGCGCTAGCGGGAGCTTTCTCCGACAATGAGCAGTTCTTC. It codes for CASSALAGAFSDNEQFF.

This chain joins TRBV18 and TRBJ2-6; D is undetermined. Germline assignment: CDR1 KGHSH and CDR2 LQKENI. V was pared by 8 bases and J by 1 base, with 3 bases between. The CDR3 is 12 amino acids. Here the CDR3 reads CASHSGANVLTF. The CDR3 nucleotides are TGTGCCAGCCATTCTGGGGCCAACGTCCTGACTTTC.

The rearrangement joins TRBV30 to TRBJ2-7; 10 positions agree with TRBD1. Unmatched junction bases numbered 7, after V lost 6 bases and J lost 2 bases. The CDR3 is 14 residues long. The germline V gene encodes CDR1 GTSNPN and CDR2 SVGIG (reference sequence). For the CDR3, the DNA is TGTGCCTGTAGACAGGGGGCGCTTGCCTACGAGCAGTACTTC. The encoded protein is CACRQGALAYEQYF. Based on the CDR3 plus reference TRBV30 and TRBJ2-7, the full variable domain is SQTIHQWPATLVQPVGSPLSLECTVEGTSNPNLYWYRQAAGRGLQLLFYSVGIGQISSEVPQNLSASRPQDRQFILSSKKLLLSDSGFYLCACRQGALAYEQYFGPGTRLTVT.

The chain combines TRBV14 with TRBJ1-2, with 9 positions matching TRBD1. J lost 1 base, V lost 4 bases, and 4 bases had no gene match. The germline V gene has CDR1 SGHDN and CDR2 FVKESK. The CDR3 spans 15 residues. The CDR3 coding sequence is TGTGCCAGCAGCCCGGGACAGGGTTTTAACTATGGCTACACCTTC. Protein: CASSPGQGFNYGYTF.

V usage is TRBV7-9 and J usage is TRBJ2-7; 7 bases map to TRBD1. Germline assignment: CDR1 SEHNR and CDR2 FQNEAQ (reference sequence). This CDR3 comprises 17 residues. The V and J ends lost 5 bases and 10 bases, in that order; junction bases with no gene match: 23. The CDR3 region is CASSPTPKWGQLSGQYF. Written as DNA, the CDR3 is TGTGCCAGCAGCCCGACCCCAAAATGGGGACAGCTTTCGGGTCAGTACTTC. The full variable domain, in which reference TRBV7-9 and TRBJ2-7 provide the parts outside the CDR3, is DTGVSQNPRHKITKRGQNVTFRCDPISEHNRLYWYRQTLGQGPEFLTYFQNEAQLEKSRLLSDRFSAERPKGSFSTLEIQRTEQGDSAMYLCASSPTPKWGQLSGQYFGPGTRLTVT.

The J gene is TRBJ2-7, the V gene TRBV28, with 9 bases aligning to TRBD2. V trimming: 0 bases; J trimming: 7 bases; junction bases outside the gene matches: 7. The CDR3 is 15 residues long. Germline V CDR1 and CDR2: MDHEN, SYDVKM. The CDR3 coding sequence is TGTGCCAGCAGTTTATGGGTGACTAGCGGTTTAGAGCAGTACTTC. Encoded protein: CASSLWVTSGLEQYF.

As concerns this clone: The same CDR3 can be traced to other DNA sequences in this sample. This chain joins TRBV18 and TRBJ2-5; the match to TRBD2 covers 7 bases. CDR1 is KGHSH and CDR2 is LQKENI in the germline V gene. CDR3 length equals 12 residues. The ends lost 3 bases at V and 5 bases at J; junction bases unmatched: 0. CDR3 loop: CASSPGGETQYF. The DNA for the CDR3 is TGTGCCAGCTCACCGGGGGGGGAGACCCAGTACTTC.

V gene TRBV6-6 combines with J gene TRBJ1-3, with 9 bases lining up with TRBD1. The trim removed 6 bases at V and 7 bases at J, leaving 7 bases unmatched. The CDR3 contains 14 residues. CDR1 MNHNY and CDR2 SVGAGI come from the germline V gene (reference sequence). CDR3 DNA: TGTGCCAGCAGAACATCACAGGGGGCCAACACCATATATTTT. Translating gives CASRTSQGANTIYF.

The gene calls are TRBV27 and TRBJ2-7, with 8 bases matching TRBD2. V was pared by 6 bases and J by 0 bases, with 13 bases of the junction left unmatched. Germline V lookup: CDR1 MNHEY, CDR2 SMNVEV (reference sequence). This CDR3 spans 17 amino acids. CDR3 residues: CASSPPRLAGSSYEQYF. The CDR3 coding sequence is TGTGCCAGCAGCCCGCCTAGGCTAGCGGGCAGCTCCTACGAGCAGTACTTC.

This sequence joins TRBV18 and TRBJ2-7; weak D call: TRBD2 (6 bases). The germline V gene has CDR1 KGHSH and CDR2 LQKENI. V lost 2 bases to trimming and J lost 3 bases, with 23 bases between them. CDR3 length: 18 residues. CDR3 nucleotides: TGTGCCAGCTCACCAAAAGGGAGGAATTCGGGCGGCTACTACGAGCAGTACTTC. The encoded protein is CASSPKGRNSGGYYEQYF.

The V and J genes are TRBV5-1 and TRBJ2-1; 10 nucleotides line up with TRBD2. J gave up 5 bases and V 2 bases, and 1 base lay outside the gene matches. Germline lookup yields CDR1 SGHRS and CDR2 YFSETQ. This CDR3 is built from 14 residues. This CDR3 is CASSFLAGDNEQFF. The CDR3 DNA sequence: TGCGCCAGCAGCTTCCTAGCGGGGGACAATGAGCAGTTCTTC. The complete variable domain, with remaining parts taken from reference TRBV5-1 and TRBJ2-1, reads KAGVTQTPRYLIKTRGQQVTLSCSPISGHRSVSWYQQTPGQGLQFLFEYFSETQRNKGNFPGRFSGRQFSNSRSEMNVSTLELGDSALYLCASSFLAGDNEQFFGPGTRLTVL.

The CDR3 region has the DNA TGTGCCAGCAGGGAGGGGGGGCACACTGGAAACACCATATATTTT. Protein sequence: CASREGGHTGNTIYF. The chain couples TRBV28 to TRBJ1-3, with D maybe TRBD1 (6 bases). The CDR3 covers 15 residues. The V end lost 6 bases, the J end lost 2 bases, and 14 bases lay between the germline ends. Germline V gene lookup returns CDR1 MDHEN and CDR2 SYDVKM.

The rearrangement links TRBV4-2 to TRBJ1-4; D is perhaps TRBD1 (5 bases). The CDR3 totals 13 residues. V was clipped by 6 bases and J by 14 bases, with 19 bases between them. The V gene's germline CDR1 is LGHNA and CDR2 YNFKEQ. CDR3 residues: CASRRDSNSRLFF. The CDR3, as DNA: TGTGCCAGCAGACGGGACTCTAACTCCCGGCTGTTTTTT.